One and the same sample provided the 2 T cell receptor beta chains below, sequenced in a study of glioma-infiltrating T cells. The iRepertoire nested amplicon-rescue multiplex PCR amplified TCR alpha and beta CDR3s from RNA. TCRdb redid the calling of the multiplex PCR reads with MiXCR, one entry per CDR3 protein. Of approximately 400,000 distinct CDR3 sequences in the sample, roughly two fifths are singletons; the top ten hold about 11%. Sequenced sample: glioma tissue, nonneoplastic brain tissue, or PBMCs (not recorded which). Every receptor here comes from a human donor with low-grade glioma or glioblastoma, undergoing nonglioma brain surgery, or in good health (not recorded which).

As regards this clonotype: A much larger clone differs from this one at a single base, so this may be a read error. The chain couples TRBV6-5 to TRBJ2-5; D may be TRBD1 (5 bases). CDR1 and CDR2 from the germline V gene are MNHEY and SVGAGI. The CDR3 covers 17 residues. V was cut by 0 bases and J by 9 bases, with 23 bases left in between. CDR3 protein: CASSYSYVPNRRGAQYF. CDR3 sequence (DNA): TGTGCCAGCAGTTACTCCTACGTCCCAAACAGGCGTGGGGCCCAGTACTTC.

On this clonotype itself: Compared with germline, one end of the junction differs, possibly owing to a read error. The chain employs TRBV28 and TRBJ2-1; the D gene is possibly TRBD1 (6 bases). CDR3 length equals 14 residues. CDR1 is MDHEN, CDR2 SYDVKM, per germline. The CDR3 reads CASSTPGDNNEQLF. For the CDR3, the DNA is TGTGCCAGCAGTACACCCGGGGACAACAATGAGCAGTTATTC. The full variable domain, with the rest looked up from reference TRBV28 and TRBJ2-1, is DVKVTQSSRYLVKRTGEKVFLECVQDMDHENMFWYRQDPGLGLRLIYFSYDVKMKEKGDIPEGYSVSREKKERFSLILESASTNQTSMYLCASSTPGDNNEQLFGPGTRLTVL.